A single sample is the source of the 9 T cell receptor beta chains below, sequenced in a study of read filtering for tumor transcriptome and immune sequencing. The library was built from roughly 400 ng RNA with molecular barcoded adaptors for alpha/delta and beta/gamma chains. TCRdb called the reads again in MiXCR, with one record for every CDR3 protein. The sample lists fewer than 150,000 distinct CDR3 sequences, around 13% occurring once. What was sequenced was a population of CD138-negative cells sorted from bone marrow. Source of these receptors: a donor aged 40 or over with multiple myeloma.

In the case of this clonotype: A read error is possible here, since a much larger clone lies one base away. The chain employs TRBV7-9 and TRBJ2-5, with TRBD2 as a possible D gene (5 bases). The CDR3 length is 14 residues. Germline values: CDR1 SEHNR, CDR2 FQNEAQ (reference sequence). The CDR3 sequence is CAGSLTLAWETQYF. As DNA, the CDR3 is TGTGCCGGCAGCTTAACGCTAGCTTGGGAGACCCAGTACTTC.

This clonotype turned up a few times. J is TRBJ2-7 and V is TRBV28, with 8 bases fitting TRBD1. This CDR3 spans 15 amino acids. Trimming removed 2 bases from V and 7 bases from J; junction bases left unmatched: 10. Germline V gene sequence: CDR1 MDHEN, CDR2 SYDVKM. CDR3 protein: CASSLASQGAWEQYF. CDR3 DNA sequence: TGTGCCAGCAGTTTAGCGTCTCAGGGGGCATGGGAGCAGTACTTC.

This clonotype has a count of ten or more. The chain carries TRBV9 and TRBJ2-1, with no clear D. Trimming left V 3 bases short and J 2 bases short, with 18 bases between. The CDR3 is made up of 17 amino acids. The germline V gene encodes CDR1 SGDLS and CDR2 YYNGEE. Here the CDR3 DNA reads TGTGCCAGCAGCGCCCAAGTTGGGGTGAATACCTACAATGAGCAGTTCTTC. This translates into CASSAQVGVNTYNEQFF.

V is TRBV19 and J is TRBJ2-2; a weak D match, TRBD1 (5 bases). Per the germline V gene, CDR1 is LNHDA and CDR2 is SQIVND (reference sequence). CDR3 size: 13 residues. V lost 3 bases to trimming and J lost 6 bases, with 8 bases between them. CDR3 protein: CASSIKGSGELFF. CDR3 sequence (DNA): TGTGCCAGTAGTATTAAGGGGTCCGGGGAGCTGTTTTTT.

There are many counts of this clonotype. CDR3 bases: TGTGCCAGCACGCCCAATGTCAGGGGCGCTTGGACCCAGTACTTC. Protein sequence: CASTPNVRGAWTQYF. J is TRBJ2-5 and V is TRBV7-9; maybe TRBD1 (6 bases). This CDR3 comprises 15 residues. The V gene's germline CDR1 is SEHNR and CDR2 FQNEAQ (reference sequence). V dropped 7 bases and J dropped 7 bases, with 22 bases sitting between them.

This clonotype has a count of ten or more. The CDR3, as DNA: TGTGCCAGCAGTTCGCAGGGGCAGGCTAATGAAAAACTGTTTTTT. Its translation is CASSSQGQANEKLFF. The chain has TRBV27 and TRBJ1-4; a weak D match, TRBD1 (6 bases). Germline CDR1 and CDR2: MNHEY and SMNVEV (reference sequence). V was clipped by 4 bases and J by 3 bases, with 12 bases between them. This CDR3 has 15 amino acids.

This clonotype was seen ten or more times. The CDR3 sequence is CASSPWGDGYQPQHF. CDR3 nucleotides: TGTGCCAGCAGCCCCTGGGGGGACGGATATCAGCCCCAGCATTTT. The J gene is TRBJ1-5, the V gene TRBV6-2 or TRBV6-3, with D possibly matching TRBD1 (5 bases). V was cut by 6 bases and J by 5 bases, with 17 bases left in between. The CDR3 has 15 residues. Per germline, CDR1 MNHEY and CDR2 SVGEGT.

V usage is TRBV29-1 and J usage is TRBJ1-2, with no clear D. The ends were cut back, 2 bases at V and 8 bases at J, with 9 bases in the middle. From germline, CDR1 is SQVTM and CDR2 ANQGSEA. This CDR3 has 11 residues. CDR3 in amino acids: CSVETDGGYTF. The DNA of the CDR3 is TGCAGCGTTGAAACGGATGGCGGCTACACCTTC. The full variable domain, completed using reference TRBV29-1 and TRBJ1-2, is SAVISQKPSRDICQRGTSLTIQCQVDSQVTMMFWYRQQPGQSLTLIATANQGSEATYESGFVIDKFPISRPNLTFSTLTVSNMSPEDSSIYLCSVETDGGYTFGSGTRLTVV.

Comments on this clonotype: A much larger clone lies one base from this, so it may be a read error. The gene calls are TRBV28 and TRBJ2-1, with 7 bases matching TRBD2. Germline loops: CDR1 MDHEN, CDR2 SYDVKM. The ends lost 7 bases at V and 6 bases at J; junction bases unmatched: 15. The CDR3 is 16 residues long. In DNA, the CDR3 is TGTGCCAGCAACCCGGCCGGGCGGGAGCCCTCCAATGAGCAGTTCTTC. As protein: CASNPAGREPSNEQFF. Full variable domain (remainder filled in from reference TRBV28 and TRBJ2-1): DVKVTQSSRYLVKRTGEKVFLECVQDMDHENMFWYRQDPGLGLRLIYFSYDVKMKEKGDIPEGYSVSREKKERFSLILESASTNQTSMYLCASNPAGREPSNEQFFGPGTRLTVL.